One T cell receptor (beta chain) is described in this entry. There are 18 residues in the CDR3. Germline CDR1 LNHDA, CDR2 SQIVND (reference sequence). The germline V and J ends were trimmed by 0 bases and 0 bases, with 15 bases remaining between them. The entry originates in a study of blood T cell repertoires in COVID-19. Overall study: Acute and convalescent COVID-19 specimens originated in the United States, Italy and Spain. T cells, B-cell-depleted T cells, or PBMCs supplied cDNA or gDNA.

Original analysis: Amplified reference gene primers provided the basis for estimating nucleated cell counts. Libraries were prepared by immunoSEQ multiplex PCR; TCRdb keeps only in-frame clonotypes and omits some of them. V, J and clone size are those of that table, while D and trimming were read from the DNA. The sample lists over 250,000 clones; roughly nine tenths were seen once. The chain has TRBV19 and TRBJ1-5; tentatively, D is TRBD1 (6 bases). The receptor's source is a woman aged 25 to 39 with COVID-19, enrolled during active disease. Sequenced input: peripheral blood. CDR3 nucleotide sequence: TGTGCCAGTAGTATAGAAGGACAGTTAGGAAATAGCAATCAGCCCCAGCATTTT. Its translation is CASSIEGQLGNSNQPQHF.